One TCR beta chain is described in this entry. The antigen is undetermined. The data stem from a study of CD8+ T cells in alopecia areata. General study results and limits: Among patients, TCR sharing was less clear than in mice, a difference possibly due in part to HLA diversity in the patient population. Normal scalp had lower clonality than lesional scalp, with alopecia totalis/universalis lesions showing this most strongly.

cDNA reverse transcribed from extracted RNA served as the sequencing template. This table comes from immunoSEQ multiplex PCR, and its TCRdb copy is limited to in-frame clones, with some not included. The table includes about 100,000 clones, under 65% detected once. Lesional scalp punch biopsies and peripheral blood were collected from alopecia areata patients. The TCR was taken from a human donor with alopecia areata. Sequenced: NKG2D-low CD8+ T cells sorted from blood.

The CDR3 bases are TGTGCCAGCAGTCATGGACAGGGGGCGTCTTATGGCTACACCTTC. Translation gives CASSHGQGASYGYTF. The V and J genes are TRBV27 and TRBJ1-2; TRBD1 matches 11 bases. The CDR3 is 15 residues long. With V trimmed by 5 bases and J by 5 bases, 7 bases remained unmatched. CDR1 MNHEY and CDR2 SMNVEV come from the germline V gene (reference sequence).